Below are 28 T cell receptor beta chains sequenced from a single sample in a study of PD-1 blockade in classical Hodgkin lymphoma. Method: immunoSEQ multiplex PCR; TCRdb's copy keeps in-frame clones and lacks some. This sample yields approximately 35,000 clones, of which 85% to 95% are seen a single time; roughly 2.5% belongs to the top ten. Time point in this sample: newly diagnosed, previously untreated cHL patient sample. Sequencing was performed on peripheral blood mononuclear cells (PBMCs). Every receptor here comes from a human donor with classical Hodgkin lymphoma.

V usage is TRBV28 and J usage is TRBJ2-7, with 7 bases aligning to TRBD2. The CDR3 has 13 residues. With 3 bases clipped from V and 7 bases from J, the junction kept 6 bases outside the gene matches. CDR1 and CDR2 (germline): MDHEN, SYDVKM. Here the CDR3 reads CASSFPLGGEQYF. The CDR3 bases are TGTGCCAGCAGTTTCCCCTTGGGAGGGGAGCAGTACTTC.

V usage is TRBV5-1 and J usage is TRBJ2-1; 12 nucleotides align to TRBD2. The CDR3 loop spans 18 amino acids. With 4 bases clipped from V and 1 base from J, the junction kept 9 bases outside the gene matches. The germline V gene has CDR1 SGHRS and CDR2 YFSETQ. CDR3 residues: CASSPGTSGRSSYNEQFF. The CDR3 coding sequence is TGCGCCAGCAGCCCGGGGACTAGCGGGCGATCATCCTACAATGAGCAGTTCTTC. The full variable domain, with the rest looked up from reference TRBV5-1 and TRBJ2-1, is KAGVTQTPRYLIKTRGQQVTLSCSPISGHRSVSWYQQTPGQGLQFLFEYFSETQRNKGNFPGRFSGRQFSNSRSEMNVSTLELGDSALYLCASSPGTSGRSSYNEQFFGPGTRLTVL.

V is TRBV2 and J is TRBJ2-3; 7 nucleotides align to TRBD2. The CDR3 runs 14 residues. CDR1 is SNHLY, CDR2 FYNNEI, per germline. V gave up 5 bases and J gave up 2 bases; unmatched junction bases: 4. CDR3 sequence: CASSLAVDTDTQYF. The CDR3 DNA sequence: TGTGCCAGCAGTCTAGCGGTTGACACAGATACGCAGTATTTT.

CDR3 coding DNA: TGTGCCAGCAGTTTTGGGACCGCCTATCGCAACACCGGGGAGCTGTTTTTT. Translating it yields CASSFGTAYRNTGELFF. The chain joins TRBV27 to TRBJ2-2; D possibly matches TRBD1 or TRBD2 (5 bases each). Trimming took off 3 bases at V and 2 bases at J, with 16 bases between the two ends. The germline gives CDR1 MNHEY, CDR2 SMNVEV (reference sequence). The CDR3 is made up of 17 amino acids.

J is TRBJ1-2 and V is TRBV4-2, with TRBD1 as a possible D gene (6 bases). Germline CDR1 reads LGHNA; CDR2 reads YNFKEQ. The CDR3 loop spans 14 amino acids. V gave up 3 bases and J gave up 5 bases, with 13 bases separating them. The CDR3: CASSQGADLYGYTF. DNA for the CDR3: TGTGCCAGCAGCCAGGGGGCGGATTTGTATGGCTACACCTTC.

The chain joins TRBV27 to TRBJ1-1, with TRBD1 matching over 8 bases. Germline CDR1 is MNHEY and CDR2 is SMNVEV (reference sequence). V trimming: 5 bases; J trimming: 6 bases; junction bases outside the gene matches: 5. The length of the CDR3 is 13 residues. This CDR3 is CASSVHRGSEAFF. The CDR3 DNA reads TGTGCCAGCAGTGTCCACAGGGGGTCTGAAGCTTTCTTT.

The J gene is TRBJ2-1, the V gene TRBV27; possibly TRBD1 for D (5 bases). Looked up from germline, CDR1 is MNHEY and CDR2 is SMNVEV (reference sequence). This CDR3 spans 14 amino acids. V was pared by 1 base and J by 6 bases, with 10 bases between. CDR3 bases: TGTGCCAGCAGTTTATACCAGGGTGGCAATGAGCAGTTCTTC. Residues: CASSLYQGGNEQFF.

The chain uses TRBV27 and TRBJ2-7; maybe TRBD2 (7 bases). The germline V and J ends were trimmed by 6 bases and 3 bases, with 18 bases remaining between them. The CDR3 has 15 residues. Germline values: CDR1 MNHEY, CDR2 SMNVEV (reference sequence). As DNA, the CDR3 is TGTGCCAGCAGCCGCCCGGGGGGCCTATACTACGAGCAGTACTTC. Protein sequence: CASSRPGGLYYEQYF.

The CDR3 region is CASSLVRLDTQYF. CDR3 bases: TGTGCCAGCAGCCTGGTGAGGTTGGATACGCAGTATTTT. The rearrangement links TRBV7-8 to TRBJ2-3; D is undetermined. Germline V gives CDR1 SGHVS, CDR2 FQNEAQ. CDR3 size: 13 residues. The V end lost 5 bases, the J end lost 6 bases, and 12 bases lay between the germline ends.

This rearrangement joins TRBV5-1 to TRBJ1-1; TRBD1 aligns across 10 bases. The V gene's germline CDR1 is SGHRS and CDR2 YFSETQ. The CDR3 loop spans 15 amino acids. The V and J ends lost 4 bases and 4 bases, in that order; junction bases with no gene match: 7. For the CDR3, the DNA is TGCGCCAGCAGCCCGCCAGGACAGGGGGGCACTGAAGCTTTCTTT. Translating it yields CASSPPGQGGTEAFF.

Here the CDR3 reads CASSYRGEQYF. The DNA for the CDR3 is TGTGCCAGCAGTTACCGGGGAGAGCAGTACTTC. The chain combines TRBV2 with TRBJ2-7; D is possibly TRBD2 (5 bases). Germline V lookup: CDR1 SNHLY, CDR2 FYNNEI. V was trimmed by 5 bases and J by 7 bases, leaving 9 bases between them. This CDR3 spans 11 amino acids.

This chain joins TRBV5-1 and TRBJ2-7; possible D gene TRBD1, 6 bases. Trimming shortened V by 0 bases and J by 6 bases, and 19 bases separated the two germline ends. CDR1 is SGHRS, CDR2 YFSETQ, per germline. The CDR3 contains 16 residues. The chain's CDR3 is CASSLAAGTPDGEQYF. The CDR3 DNA sequence: TGCGCCAGCAGCTTGGCCGCCGGGACACCGGATGGCGAGCAGTACTTC.

This chain joins TRBV30 and TRBJ1-6; D unclear. The germline V gene has CDR1 GTSNPN and CDR2 SVGIG (reference sequence). The germline V and J ends were trimmed by 2 bases and 2 bases, with 10 bases remaining between them. The CDR3 length is 15 residues. DNA for the CDR3: TGTGCCTGGAGTACCGGGCCCACCTATAATTCACCCCTCCACTTT. Translation gives CAWSTGPTYNSPLHF.

This chain links TRBV7-3 with TRBJ2-6, with 8 bases matching TRBD2. The CDR3 consists of 15 residues. V lost 5 bases to trimming and J lost 2 bases; unmatched junction nucleotides: 2. From germline, CDR1 is SGHTA and CDR2 FQGTGA. Here the CDR3 reads CASSPGGAGANVLTF. The CDR3 DNA reads TGTGCCAGCAGCCCCGGGGGGGCTGGGGCCAACGTCCTGACTTTC. Complete variable domain (other parts from reference TRBV7-3 and TRBJ2-6): GAGVSQTPSNKVTEKGKYVELRCDPISGHTALYWYRQSLGQGPEFLIYFQGTGAADDSGLPNDRFFAVRPEGSVSTLKIQRTERGDSAVYLCASSPGGAGANVLTFGAGSRLTVL.

This clone came up once. The chain combines TRBV4-2 with TRBJ2-2; 11 bases line up with TRBD1. J was trimmed by 10 bases and V by 4 bases; bases with no gene match: 8. Germline CDR1 is LGHNA and CDR2 is YNFKEQ. The CDR3 consists of 15 residues. CDR3 region: CASSLGQGDQSELFF. CDR3 nucleotide sequence: TGTGCCAGCAGCCTGGGACAGGGGGACCAGTCGGAGCTGTTTTTT.

The gene calls are TRBV28 and TRBJ2-1; possibly TRBD2 for D (6 bases). Trimming cost V 5 bases and J 8 bases, with 10 bases left between them. CDR3 length: 12 amino acids. Germline-derived CDR1 and CDR2 are MDHEN and SYDVKM. CDR3 bases: TGTGCCAGCAGTCATAAGCGGGATGAGCAGTTCTTC. Translating gives CASSHKRDEQFF.

V gene TRBV6-1 combines with J gene TRBJ2-1; no clear D. CDR1 and CDR2 from the germline V gene are MNHNS and SASEGT. The CDR3 has 14 amino acids. Between the trimmed V and J ends, which lost 4 bases and 8 bases, there was a span of 15 bases. CDR3 loop: CASSAPVRVDEQFF. The CDR3 region has the DNA TGTGCCAGCAGTGCCCCGGTTAGGGTTGATGAGCAGTTCTTC.

The chain uses TRBV6-4 and TRBJ1-1; no clear D gene. V was cut by 6 bases and J by 0 bases, with 14 bases left in between. The CDR3 is 15 amino acids. Looked up from germline, CDR1 is MRHNA and CDR2 is SNTAGT. The CDR3 loop is CASRVSVGVNTEAFF. The CDR3, as DNA: TGTGCCAGCAGAGTTTCAGTTGGGGTGAACACTGAAGCTTTCTTT.

The chain has TRBV9 and TRBJ1-5; a weak D match, TRBD1 (6 bases). This CDR3 contains 14 residues. V lost 4 bases and J 1 base, leaving 9 bases between the germline ends. Germline V CDR1 and CDR2: SGDLS, YYNGEE. CDR3 DNA sequence: TGTGCCAGCAGCCCTCAGGGGAGCAATCAGCCCCAGCATTTT. It codes for CASSPQGSNQPQHF.

This clone was counted a single time. The chain combines TRBV28 with TRBJ1-4; the D gene is possibly TRBD1 (6 bases). The CDR3 runs to 14 residues. Germline V CDR1 and CDR2: MDHEN, SYDVKM. V lost 6 bases and J lost 8, with 16 bases in between. The CDR3 DNA follows: TGTGCCAGCAGCCCCGGACAGCGGCCCGAAAAACTGTTTTTT. It encodes CASSPGQRPEKLFF.

CDR3 loop: CASSLDASFSYQETQYF. DNA for the CDR3: TGTGCCAGCAGCCTCGACGCCTCCTTCTCGTACCAAGAGACCCAGTACTTC. The chain links TRBV14 to TRBJ2-5, with unresolved D. The CDR3 is 17 residues long. Germline V gene data show CDR1 as SGHDN and CDR2 as FVKESK. The V and J ends lost 4 bases and 0 bases respectively, with 18 bases between them.

The rearrangement uses TRBV6-5 and TRBJ2-3, with 15 bases that match TRBD2. Germline loops: CDR1 MNHEY, CDR2 SVGAGI. CDR3 length equals 15 residues. V trimming: 4 bases; J trimming: 4 bases; junction bases outside the gene matches: 0. CDR3 amino acids: CASSWTSGGADTQYF. The CDR3, as DNA: TGTGCCAGCAGTTGGACTAGCGGGGGGGCAGATACGCAGTATTTT.

This clone occurred once. This chain links TRBV6-1 with TRBJ2-4; 9 bases match TRBD2. Germline CDR1 is MNHNS and CDR2 is SASEGT. The CDR3 has 15 amino acids. V shed 5 bases, J shed 6 bases, and the junction held 8 bases outside the gene matches. DNA of the CDR3: TGTGCCAGCAGTACCCAGCCGGGACTAGCAAACATTCAGTACTTC. Translating gives CASSTQPGLANIQYF.

This chain connects TRBV6-5 to TRBJ1-2, with D unclear. The CDR3 length is 14 residues. Deletions cut 5 bases from V and 1 base from J, with 11 bases between. CDR1 and CDR2 (germline): MNHEY, SVGAGI. This CDR3 reads CASSPFRDNYGYTF. The CDR3 DNA follows: TGTGCCAGCAGTCCCTTCAGAGATAACTATGGCTACACCTTC.

The rearrangement joins TRBV7-9 to TRBJ2-4, with D possibly TRBD1 on 6 matching bases. CDR1 is SEHNR and CDR2 is FQNEAQ in the germline V gene (reference sequence). The CDR3 sequence is 14 residues long. The V and J ends lost 0 bases and 7 bases respectively, with 10 bases between them. CDR3 sequence: CASSLAGARNIQYF. CDR3 in DNA: TGTGCCAGCAGCTTAGCGGGGGCCAGGAACATTCAGTACTTC.

This clone was picked up one time. This chain uses TRBV10-3 with TRBJ2-7; D possibly uses TRBD1 or TRBD2 (6 bases each). Germline V CDR1 and CDR2: ENHRY, SYGVKD. Deletions cut 7 bases from V and 2 bases from J, with 12 bases between. This CDR3 contains 13 residues. Here the CDR3 reads CAIMAGEAYEQYF. The CDR3 nucleotides are TGTGCCATCATGGCAGGGGAGGCCTACGAGCAGTACTTC.

The genes are TRBV10-1 and TRBJ2-3; 12 bases match TRBD1. The CDR3 runs 14 residues. Losses at the gene ends were 5 bases for V and 7 bases for J; bases not matched to a gene: 4. The V gene's germline CDR1 is WNHNN and CDR2 SYGVQD (reference sequence). CDR3 sequence: CASSTGTGGNTQYF. The CDR3 DNA is TGCGCCAGCAGTACCGGGACAGGGGGCAATACGCAGTATTTT.

V is TRBV5-4 and J is TRBJ2-1; D possibly corresponds to TRBD1 (6 bases). V was clipped by 7 bases and J by 4 bases, with 15 bases between them. CDR3 length: 14 amino acids. Germline CDR1 and CDR2: SGHNT and YYREEE (reference sequence). In DNA, the CDR3 is TGTGCCAGCCGGGCCGGACAGAATTACAATGAGCAGTTCTTC. Translated: CASRAGQNYNEQFF.